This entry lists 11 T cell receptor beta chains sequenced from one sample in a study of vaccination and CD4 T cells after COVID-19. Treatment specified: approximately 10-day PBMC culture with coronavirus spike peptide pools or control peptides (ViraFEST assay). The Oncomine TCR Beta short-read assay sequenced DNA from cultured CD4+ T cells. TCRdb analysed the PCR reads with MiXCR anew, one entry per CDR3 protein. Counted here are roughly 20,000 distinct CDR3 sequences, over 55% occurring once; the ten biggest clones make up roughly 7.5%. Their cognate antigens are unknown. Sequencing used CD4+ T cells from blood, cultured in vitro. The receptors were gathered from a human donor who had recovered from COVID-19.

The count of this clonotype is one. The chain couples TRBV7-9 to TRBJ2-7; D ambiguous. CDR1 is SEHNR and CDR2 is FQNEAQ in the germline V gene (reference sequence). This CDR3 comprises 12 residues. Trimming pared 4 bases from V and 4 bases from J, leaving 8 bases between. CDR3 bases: TGTGCCAGCAGCTCCGCCAGGTACGAGCAGTACTTC. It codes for CASSSARYEQYF.

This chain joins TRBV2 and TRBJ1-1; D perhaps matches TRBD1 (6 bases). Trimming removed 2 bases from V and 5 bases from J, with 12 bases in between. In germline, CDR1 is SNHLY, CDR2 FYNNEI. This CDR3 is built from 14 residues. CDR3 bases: TGTGCCAGCAGTGAAATCAGGGGTGGGACTGAAGCTTTCTTT. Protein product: CASSEIRGGTEAFF.

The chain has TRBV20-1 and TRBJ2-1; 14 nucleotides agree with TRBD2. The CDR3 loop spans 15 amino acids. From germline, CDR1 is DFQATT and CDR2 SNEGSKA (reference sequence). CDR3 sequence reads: CSPRLAGGPRNEQFF. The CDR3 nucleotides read TGCAGCCCACGACTAGCGGGAGGGCCGAGGAATGAGCAGTTCTTC.

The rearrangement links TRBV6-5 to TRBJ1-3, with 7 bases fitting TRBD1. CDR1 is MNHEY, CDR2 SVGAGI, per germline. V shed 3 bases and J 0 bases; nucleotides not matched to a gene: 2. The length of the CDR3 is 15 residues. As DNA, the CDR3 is TGTGCCAGCAGTTATGGGACAGCCTCTGGAAACACCATATATTTT. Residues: CASSYGTASGNTIYF.

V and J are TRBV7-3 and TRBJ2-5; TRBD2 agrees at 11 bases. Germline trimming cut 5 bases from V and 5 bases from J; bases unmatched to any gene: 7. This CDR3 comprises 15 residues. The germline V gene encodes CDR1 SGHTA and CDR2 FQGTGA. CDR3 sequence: CASSLGASGRETQYF. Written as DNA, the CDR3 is TGTGCCAGCAGCCTTGGGGCTAGCGGGAGGGAGACCCAGTACTTC.

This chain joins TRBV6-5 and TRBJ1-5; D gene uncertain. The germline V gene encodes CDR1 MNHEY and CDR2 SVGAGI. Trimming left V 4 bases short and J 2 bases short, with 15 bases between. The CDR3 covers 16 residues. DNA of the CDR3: TGTGCCAGCAGTTCCTCGGACGCCGGGGGCAATCAGCCCCAGCATTTT. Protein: CASSSSDAGGNQPQHF.

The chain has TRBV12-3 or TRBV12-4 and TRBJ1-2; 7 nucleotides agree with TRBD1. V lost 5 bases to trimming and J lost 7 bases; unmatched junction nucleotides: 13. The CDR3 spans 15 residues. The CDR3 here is CASSIGSQGGRGYTF. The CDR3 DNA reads TGTGCCAGCAGTATCGGGTCCCAGGGGGGACGTGGCTACACCTTC.

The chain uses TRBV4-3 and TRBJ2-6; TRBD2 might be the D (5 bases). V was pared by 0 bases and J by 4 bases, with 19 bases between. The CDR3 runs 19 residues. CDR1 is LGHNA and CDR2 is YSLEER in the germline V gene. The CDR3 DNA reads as TGCGCCAGCAGCCAAGATAAGGTACTGGAGGTTTGGGGGGCCAACGTCCTGACTTTC. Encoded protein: CASSQDKVLEVWGANVLTF.

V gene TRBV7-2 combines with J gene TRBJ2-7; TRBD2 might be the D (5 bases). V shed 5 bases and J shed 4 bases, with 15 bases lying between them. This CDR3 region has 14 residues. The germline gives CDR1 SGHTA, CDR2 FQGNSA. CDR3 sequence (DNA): TGTGCCAGCAGCCGATCAACTAGGACTTACGAGCAGTACTTC. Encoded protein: CASSRSTRTYEQYF.

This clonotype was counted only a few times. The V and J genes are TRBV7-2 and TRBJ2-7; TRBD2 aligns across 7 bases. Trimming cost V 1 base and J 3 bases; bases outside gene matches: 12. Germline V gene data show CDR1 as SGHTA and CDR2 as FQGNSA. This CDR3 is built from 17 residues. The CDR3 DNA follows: TGTGCCAGCAGCTTAGGGTTCTTGGCGGGAGACCTCTACGAGCAGTACTTC. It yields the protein CASSLGFLAGDLYEQYF.

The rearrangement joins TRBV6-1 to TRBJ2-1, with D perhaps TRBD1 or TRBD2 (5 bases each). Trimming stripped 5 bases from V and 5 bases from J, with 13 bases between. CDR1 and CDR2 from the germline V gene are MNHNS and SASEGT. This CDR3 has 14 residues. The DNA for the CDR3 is TGTGCCAGCAGTCCCGGGACGACAAACAATGAGCAGTTCTTC. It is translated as CASSPGTTNNEQFF.